These T cell receptor beta chains were read from a single sample in a study of CD8 T cells in Susac syndrome. MiXCR was run by TCRdb on the immunoSEQ multiplex PCR reads, yielding one entry per CDR3 protein. The table includes some 260,000 distinct CDR3 sequences, about 85% detected once. Sequenced input: CD8+ T cells from PBMCs. The origin of the receptors is a human donor with multiple sclerosis. CDR3s include the opening cysteine and the closing phenylalanine or tryptophan. A D gene is named only where the DNA matches it firmly. Where a row states a size, it is once, few, many or the class of an expanded clone; other rows omit it.

size: .; V: TRBV9; D: .; J: TRBJ1-3; CDR3: CASSVRGSSGNTIYF; DNA: TGTGCCAGCAGCGTCAGGGGTTCTTCTGGAAACACCATATATTTT
size: once; V: TRBV7-2; D: TRBD1; J: TRBJ1-1; CDR3: CASSYPGGTTEAFF; DNA: TGTGCCAGCAGCTACCCAGGGGGCACCACTGAAGCTTTCTTT
size: .; V: TRBV28; D: .; J: TRBJ1-6; CDR3: CASSPAGYNSPLHF; DNA: TGTGCCAGCAGTCCCGCAGGTTATAATTCACCCCTCCACTTT
size: .; V: TRBV14; D: TRBD2; J: TRBJ2-7; CDR3: CASSQRGTNEQYF; DNA: TGTGCCAGCAGCCAGCGGGGGACCAACGAGCAGTACTTC
size: .; V: TRBV27; D: .; J: TRBJ1-5; CDR3: CASSLVGGFQPQHF; DNA: TGTGCCAGCAGTTTAGTCGGGGGCTTTCAGCCCCAGCATTTT
size: .; V: TRBV5-1; D: TRBD2; J: TRBJ2-7; CDR3: CASSPTSGTYEQYF; DNA: TGCGCCAGCAGCCCTACTAGCGGGACATACGAGCAGTACTTC
size: .; V: TRBV11-2; D: .; J: TRBJ2-1; CDR3: CASSLVGVYEQFF; DNA: TGTGCCAGCAGCTTAGTAGGAGTATATGAGCAGTTCTTC
size: .; V: TRBV7-9; D: .; J: TRBJ2-1; CDR3: CASSAGGAPLEF; DNA: TGTGCCAGCAGCGCCGGGGGCGCCCCCCTAGAGTTC
size: .; V: TRBV6-5; D: .; J: TRBJ2-1; CDR3: CASSYVQGPEGEQFF; DNA: TGTGCCAGCAGTTACGTTCAGGGGCCGGAGGGTGAGCAGTTCTTC
size: .; V: TRBV7-9; D: .; J: TRBJ2-1; CDR3: CASSQAPNEQFF; DNA: TGTGCCAGCAGCCAGGCCCCGAATGAGCAGTTCTTC
size: .; V: TRBV6-2/TRBV6-3; D: TRBD2; J: TRBJ2-1; CDR3: CASSYSVAGGYNEQFF; DNA: TGTGCCAGCAGTTACAGTGTAGCGGGAGGGTACAATGAGCAGTTCTTC
size: .; V: TRBV7-9; D: TRBD2; J: TRBJ2-5; CDR3: CASSFLAGGVLGETQYF; DNA: TGTGCCAGCAGCTTCCTAGCGGGAGGAGTTTTGGGGGAGACCCAGTACTTC
size: .; V: TRBV7-3; D: .; J: TRBJ1-2; CDR3: CASSLPPWTEGGKGYTF; DNA: TGTGCCAGCAGCTTACCCCCTTGGACAGAAGGGGGAAAGGGCTACACCTTC
size: .; V: TRBV29-1; D: .; J: TRBJ2-7; CDR3: CSVVQQGAYEQYF; DNA: TGCAGCGTTGTGCAACAGGGCGCCTACGAGCAGTACTTC
size: .; V: TRBV12-3/TRBV12-4; D: .; J: TRBJ2-2; CDR3: CASSLRRDHTGELFF; DNA: TGTGCCAGCAGTTTAAGGCGGGATCACACCGGGGAGCTGTTTTTT
size: .; V: TRBV7-9; D: TRBD1; J: TRBJ2-7; CDR3: CASSVGPTGGFYEQYF; DNA: TGTGCCAGCAGCGTTGGACCAACAGGGGGTTTCTACGAGCAGTACTTC
size: once; V: TRBV9; D: TRBD2; J: TRBJ2-3; CDR3: CASSVATGLAGSGTDTQYF; DNA: TGTGCCAGCAGCGTAGCTACGGGACTAGCGGGATCCGGAACAGATACGCAGTATTTT
size: .; V: TRBV20-1; D: TRBD2; J: TRBJ2-7; CDR3: CSARDLSGSLYEQYF; DNA: TGCAGTGCTAGAGATCTCAGCGGGAGTCTCTACGAGCAGTACTTC
size: .; V: TRBV27; D: .; J: TRBJ2-1; CDR3: CASSLGWGNEQFF; DNA: TGTGCCAGCAGTTTGGGCTGGGGCAATGAGCAGTTCTTC
size: .; V: TRBV9; D: .; J: TRBJ2-7; CDR3: CASSVDPSSSYEQYF; DNA: TGTGCCAGCAGCGTAGACCCGTCTAGCTCCTACGAGCAGTACTTC
size: .; V: TRBV21-1; D: .; J: TRBJ2-7; CDR3: CASMDGIFYEQYF; DNA: TGTGCCAGCATGGACGGAATTTTCTACGAGCAGTACTTC
size: .; V: TRBV27; D: .; J: TRBJ2-7; CDR3: CASSHGLGYEQYF; DNA: TGTGCCAGCAGCCACGGTCTTGGCTACGAGCAGTACTTC
size: .; V: TRBV27; D: .; J: TRBJ2-7; CDR3: CASSFTGSLRDEQYF; DNA: TGTGCCAGCAGTTTTACAGGGTCACTTAGGGACGAGCAGTACTTC
size: .; V: TRBV9; D: TRBD2; J: TRBJ2-3; CDR3: CASSARQAGGTDTQYF; DNA: TGTGCCAGCAGCGCCAGACAGGCGGGGGGGACAGATACGCAGTATTTT
size: .; V: TRBV20-1; D: .; J: TRBJ1-6; CDR3: CSARDRLGLVALHF; DNA: TGCAGTGCTAGAGATCGGCTGGGTTTGGTGGCCCTCCACTTT
size: .; V: TRBV13; D: TRBD2; J: TRBJ2-5; CDR3: CASSLVAGDQETQYF; DNA: TGTGCCAGCAGCTTAGTGGCGGGAGATCAAGAGACCCAGTACTTC
size: .; V: TRBV5-1; D: .; J: TRBJ2-7; CDR3: CASSWTATYEQYF; DNA: TGCGCCAGCAGCTGGACAGCTACCTACGAGCAGTACTTC
size: .; V: TRBV6-6; D: TRBD1; J: TRBJ1-2; CDR3: CASTTTRGQDLRLGTF; DNA: TGTGCCAGCACCACAACCCGAGGACAGGATCTGAGATTGGGCACCTTC
size: .; V: TRBV7-2; D: TRBD2; J: TRBJ2-1; CDR3: CASSLPSGIHNEQFF; DNA: TGTGCCAGCAGCTTACCTAGCGGGATTCACAATGAGCAGTTCTTC
size: .; V: TRBV6-5; D: .; J: TRBJ2-7; CDR3: CASSYNQGMSEQYF; DNA: TGTGCCAGCAGTTACAACCAAGGAATGAGCGAGCAGTACTTC
size: .; V: TRBV19; D: .; J: TRBJ1-5; CDR3: CASTVRDSNQPQHF; DNA: TGTGCCAGTACAGTCCGGGACAGCAATCAGCCCCAGCATTTT
size: .; V: TRBV27; D: .; J: TRBJ1-2; CDR3: CASSPQAGRGDYGYTF; DNA: TGTGCCAGCAGTCCCCAGGCTGGGCGCGGCGACTATGGCTACACCTTC
size: .; V: TRBV2; D: TRBD2; J: TRBJ2-3; CDR3: CAVVAGGLTDTQYF; DNA: TGTGCCGTTGTAGCGGGAGGATTAACAGATACGCAGTATTTT
size: .; V: TRBV7-9; D: .; J: TRBJ2-1; CDR3: CASSSLTGVGDNEQFF; DNA: TGTGCCAGCAGTTCATTGACAGGCGTGGGAGACAATGAGCAGTTCTTC
size: .; V: TRBV28; D: .; J: TRBJ1-2; CDR3: CASSPNWVSYGYTF; DNA: TGTGCCAGCAGCCCCAATTGGGTTAGCTATGGCTACACCTTC
size: .; V: TRBV2; D: TRBD2; J: TRBJ2-2; CDR3: CASSEALPLAGVEGELFF; DNA: TGTGCCAGCAGTGAAGCGCTTCCGCTAGCGGGAGTAGAAGGGGAGCTGTTTTTT
size: .; V: TRBV27; D: TRBD1; J: TRBJ1-2; CDR3: CASSLGQPYRNGYTF; DNA: TGTGCCAGCAGTTTGGGACAGCCCTATAGGAATGGCTACACCTTC
size: .; V: TRBV18; D: .; J: TRBJ1-5; CDR3: CASSPLTDTQHF; DNA: TGTGCCAGCTCACCTTTAACAGATACGCAGCATTTT
size: .; V: TRBV27; D: TRBD2; J: TRBJ2-7; CDR3: CVAGLAGEVPYEQYF; DNA: TGTGTTGCCGGACTAGCGGGAGAGGTACCCTACGAGCAGTACTTC
size: .; V: TRBV19; D: .; J: TRBJ1-2; CDR3: CASGDTLSNRYGYTF; DNA: TGTGCCAGTGGGGACACCCTGAGTAATCGCTATGGCTACACCTTC
size: .; V: TRBV2; D: .; J: TRBJ1-4; CDR3: CASSEDWSSRATNEKLFF; DNA: TGTGCCAGCAGTGAGGACTGGTCCTCGCGAGCAACTAATGAAAAACTGTTTTTT